The 21 T cell receptor beta chains listed next were all sequenced from one sample in a study of shared clonotypes between healthy human individuals. TCRdb's copy holds only in-frame clones and misses some; the assay was immunoSEQ multiplex PCR. The sample includes some 1.4 million clones, 96% seen only once; the top ten take more than 0.9%. Material: naive CD4+ T cells sorted from blood. The subset is: CD45RA+ positively selected. Receptors originate from a man in his thirties or forties in good health.

This chain joins TRBV5-1 and TRBJ2-2; D possibly corresponds to TRBD2 (5 bases). This CDR3 spans 15 amino acids. The germline V gene encodes CDR1 SGHRS and CDR2 YFSETQ. The V end lost 5 bases, the J end lost 6 bases, and 17 bases lay between the germline ends. For the CDR3, the DNA is TGCGCCAGCAGTCGTAGGGAGATGGTGGCCGGGGAGCTGTTTTTT. Translation: CASSRREMVAGELFF.

For this clone: Other DNA sequences in this specimen translate into the identical CDR3. V usage is TRBV5-1 and J usage is TRBJ1-3, with TRBD1 as a possible D gene (6 bases). The CDR3 loop spans 14 amino acids. V was clipped by 0 bases and J by 4 bases, with 8 bases between them. Per germline, CDR1 SGHRS and CDR2 YFSETQ. In DNA form, the CDR3 reads TGCGCCAGCAGCTTGGCGGGGGCCGGAAACACCATATATTTT. Translation: CASSLAGAGNTIYF.

This rearrangement joins TRBV9 to TRBJ1-2; D is uncertain. The CDR3 spans 14 residues. From germline, CDR1 is SGDLS and CDR2 YYNGEE. V lost 0 bases, J lost 5 bases, and 11 bases lay in between. This chain's CDR3 is CASSVDPGGYGYTF. The CDR3 nucleotides read TGTGCCAGCAGCGTAGACCCAGGAGGTTATGGCTACACCTTC.

The rearrangement links TRBV6-1 to TRBJ2-5, with 7 bases lining up with TRBD1. Germline CDR1 MNHNS, CDR2 SASEGT. V lost 6 bases and J lost 5; bases outside the gene matches: 12. The CDR3 totals 15 residues. CDR3 DNA: TGTGCCAGCAGGACCCTCACAGGGGATCGGGAGACCCAGTACTTC. Its translation is CASRTLTGDRETQYF.

This chain connects TRBV6-6 to TRBJ1-5; TRBD1 matches 7 bases. Germline assignment: CDR1 MNHNY and CDR2 SVGAGI (reference sequence). Trimming at V came to 9 bases and at J to 4 bases, leaving 6 bases not matched to a gene. CDR3 length: 13 amino acids. CDR3 nucleotides: TGTGCCAGTACCGGGACAGAGAATCAGCCCCAGCATTTT. Translated: CASTGTENQPQHF.

About this clone: The same CDR3 arises from other DNA sequences in this sample as well. This chain links TRBV20-1 with TRBJ2-7; TRBD1 might be the D (6 bases). Germline lookup yields CDR1 DFQATT and CDR2 SNEGSKA (reference sequence). The length of the CDR3 is 11 residues. V was clipped by 6 bases and J by 4 bases, with 10 bases between them. CDR3 sequence (DNA): TGCAGTGCCAAAACAGGGTACGAGCAGTACTTC. Its protein product is CSAKTGYEQYF.

This chain joins TRBV2 and TRBJ2-3; D possibly matches TRBD1 or TRBD2 (6 bases each). CDR1 and CDR2 from the germline V gene are SNHLY and FYNNEI. V was pared by 3 bases and J by 5 bases, with 18 bases between. The CDR3 loop spans 16 amino acids. The CDR3 DNA reads TGTGCCAGCAGTGACGGCAGGAGGGGGTGGATAGATACGCAGTATTTT. Translation: CASSDGRRGWIDTQYF.

The CDR3 is CASSAGTSGSNEGSSYEQYF. Here the CDR3 DNA reads TGCGCCAGCAGCGCTGGGACTAGCGGGAGTAACGAGGGGAGCTCCTACGAGCAGTACTTC. The rearrangement links TRBV5-1 to TRBJ2-7; 14 nucleotides match TRBD2. The CDR3 consists of 20 residues. CDR1 is SGHRS, CDR2 YFSETQ, per germline. The trim removed 4 bases at V and 0 bases at J, leaving 15 bases unmatched.

V gene TRBV7-9 combines with J gene TRBJ2-7; 9 bases align to TRBD1. Germline V CDR1 and CDR2: SEHNR, FQNEAQ (reference sequence). V shed 5 bases and J 5 bases; nucleotides not matched to a gene: 10. The CDR3 is made up of 15 amino acids. The CDR3 protein is CASSPKADRGHEQYF. As DNA, the CDR3 is TGTGCCAGCAGCCCGAAAGCGGACAGGGGCCACGAGCAGTACTTC.

This rearrangement joins TRBV5-1 to TRBJ2-1; 14 bases map to TRBD2. The CDR3 loop spans 19 amino acids. The germline CDR1 and CDR2 sequences are SGHRS and YFSETQ. With 0 bases clipped from V and 4 bases from J, the junction kept 9 bases outside the gene matches. Here the CDR3 reads CASSLDRRLAGGPYNEQFF. In DNA form, the CDR3 reads TGCGCCAGCAGCTTGGATCGGAGACTAGCGGGAGGGCCGTACAATGAGCAGTTCTTC.

The chain is built from TRBV7-2 and TRBJ2-7, with D perhaps TRBD1 or TRBD2 (6 bases each). Germline lookup yields CDR1 SGHTA and CDR2 FQGNSA. The CDR3 loop spans 16 amino acids. V was cut by 5 bases and J by 0 bases, with 17 bases left in between. The CDR3 protein is CASSPDIADSSYEQYF. The CDR3 bases are TGTGCCAGCAGCCCTGATATAGCGGACAGCTCCTACGAGCAGTACTTC.

The chain is built from TRBV7-2 and TRBJ2-1; 9 nucleotides agree with TRBD2. Germline V lookup: CDR1 SGHTA, CDR2 FQGNSA. The CDR3 covers 16 residues. Trimming cost V 1 base and J 8 bases; bases outside gene matches: 9. The CDR3 DNA sequence: TGTGCCAGCAGCTTAGGGGGTAGCGGGAGTAACGATGAGCAGTTCTTC. Residues: CASSLGGSGSNDEQFF. Together with reference TRBV7-2 and TRBJ2-1, the CDR3 gives the full variable domain: GAGVSQSPSNKVTEKGKDVELRCDPISGHTALYWYRQSLGQGLEFLIYFQGNSAPDKSGLPSDRFSAERTGGSVSTLTIQRTQQEDSAVYLCASSLGGSGSNDEQFFGPGTRLTVL.

V usage is TRBV7-3 and J usage is TRBJ2-3; 11 bases match TRBD1. This CDR3 contains 20 residues. Germline lookup yields CDR1 SGHTA and CDR2 FQGTGA. After removal of 1 base from V and 3 bases from J, the junction contained 15 bases not matched to a gene. CDR3 loop: CASSLSPWPRTGGLTDTQYF. CDR3 sequence (DNA): TGTGCCAGCAGCTTAAGCCCTTGGCCTCGGACAGGGGGCTTGACAGATACGCAGTATTTT.

The rearrangement links TRBV30 to TRBJ2-7; 8 bases agree with TRBD2. The CDR3 has 15 residues. V dropped 4 bases and J dropped 1; count of bases not matched to a gene: 9. From germline, CDR1 is GTSNPN and CDR2 SVGIG (reference sequence). CDR3 nucleotide sequence: TGTGCCTGGAAGGGACCGGGACTAGTTTCCTACGAGCAGTACTTC. Residues: CAWKGPGLVSYEQYF.

The chain joins TRBV29-1 to TRBJ1-2; TRBD1 aligns across 11 bases. Germline lookup yields CDR1 SQVTM and CDR2 ANQGSEA. This CDR3 has 15 residues. Germline trimming cut 4 bases from V and 7 bases from J; bases unmatched to any gene: 11. The CDR3 sequence is CSVASRTGGAGGYTF. In nucleotides, the CDR3 is TGCAGCGTTGCAAGTCGGACAGGGGGCGCCGGTGGCTACACCTTC.

The rearrangement joins TRBV27 to TRBJ2-3; 8 nucleotides agree with TRBD1. V gave up 6 bases and J gave up 1 base; unmatched junction bases: 6. The germline gives CDR1 MNHEY, CDR2 SMNVEV (reference sequence). The CDR3 extends over 15 amino acids. CDR3 sequence reads: CASRRTGLGTDTQYF. The DNA of the CDR3 is TGTGCCAGCAGAAGGACAGGGTTAGGCACAGATACGCAGTATTTT.

The chain couples TRBV5-6 to TRBJ2-7, with TRBD2 matching over 8 bases. The CDR3 runs 14 residues. V was clipped by 5 bases and J by 2 bases; unmatched bases: 6. Germline V gene sequence: CDR1 SGHDT, CDR2 YYEEEE. The CDR3 is CASRRTGRAYEQYF. CDR3 nucleotides: TGTGCCAGCAGGCGGACCGGGAGGGCCTACGAGCAGTACTTC.

This clone appeared once. The chain combines TRBV28 with TRBJ1-1; 7 bases line up with TRBD1. This CDR3 is built from 14 residues. In germline, CDR1 is MDHEN, CDR2 SYDVKM. J lost 5 bases, V lost 5 bases, and 8 bases had no gene match. Written as DNA, the CDR3 is TGTGCCAGCAGTAACAGGGGCCGGGGTACTGAAGCTTTCTTT. Translated: CASSNRGRGTEAFF.

The V call is TRBV19, the J call TRBJ2-7; TRBD1 matches at 7 bases. The germline CDR1 and CDR2 sequences are LNHDA and SQIVND (reference sequence). J lost 12 bases, V lost 6 bases, and 11 bases had no gene match. The CDR3 consists of 12 residues. The CDR3 nucleotides are TGTGCCAGTAGGCCGAGACAGGGCTATTTGTACTTC. Protein: CASRPRQGYLYF.

About this clone: At the DNA level, this CDR3 is encoded by other sequences in the same sample as well. The J gene is TRBJ1-5, the V gene TRBV5-1; no definite D call. This CDR3 has 14 amino acids. Trimming removed 0 bases from V and 5 bases from J, with 9 bases in between. Germline V gene sequence: CDR1 SGHRS, CDR2 YFSETQ. CDR3 sequence reads: CASSLGGGDQPQHF. In nucleotides, the CDR3 is TGCGCCAGCAGCTTGGGAGGCGGTGATCAGCCCCAGCATTTT.

This clone showed up just once. The V gene is TRBV29-1, the J gene TRBJ2-5, with 8 bases aligning to TRBD2. This CDR3 contains 13 residues. V shed 6 bases and J 1 base; nucleotides not matched to a gene: 4. Germline V gene sequence: CDR1 SQVTM, CDR2 ANQGSEA. CDR3: CSVIAGSQETQYF. CDR3 bases: TGCAGCGTAATAGCGGGAAGCCAAGAGACCCAGTACTTC.